Detailed here is one T cell receptor beta chain. What it binds is unknown. The data are from a study of T cells expressing NK-cell markers. Study-level information: In the group of eight sequenced donors, seven were HCMV-seropositive and one was seronegative. Study-level results: Roughly six donors showed dominant NKG2C+ clonotypes comprising about 1.0-7.0% of their CD8+ T cells. Dominance of the CD3+CD56-NKG2C+ fraction by these clonotypes also held in four donors.

The CDR3 consists of 14 residues. The germline V gene encodes CDR1 MNHEY and CDR2 SMNVEV (reference sequence). The cDNA for TCR beta came from 5'RACE template switching with UMIs. Reanalyzing the 5' RACE reads, TCRdb keeps one entry per CDR3 protein, without DNA. This sample's table reports hundreds of thousands of distinct CDR3 sequences. The source is a woman aged 18 to 75 in good health. The sample taken for sequencing was blood T cells: a sorted CD56 or NKG2C T cell subset, CD4+ or CD8+ T cells, or bulk PBMC T cells (not recorded which). The chain recombines TRBV27 with TRBJ1-1; the D gene TCRdb calls, TRBD1, cannot be checked with no DNA. CDR3 sequence reads: CASSPYPPRTEAFF.